This TCR beta chain was identified in a study of regulatory T cells in long-lasting Graves disease. This clonotype was detected only once. Its antigen remains unidentified. This may be a read error, as it is one base from a much larger clone. iRepertoire HTBI primers and Arm-PCR of CDR3 regions built TCR beta libraries. MiXCR was run by TCRdb on the multiplex PCR reads, yielding one entry per CDR3 protein. The profile shows about 240,000 distinct CDR3 sequences, around 20% of them singletons. The CDR3 loop spans 12 amino acids. The germline gives CDR1 SGDLS, CDR2 YYNGEE. Time point given: newly diagnosed GD, antithyroid drugs for less than 3 months. RNA isolated from PBMCs was used to make the TCR library. Study findings and constraints: Preferential use of TRBV28, TRBJ1-2 and TRBJ2-5 was seen in persistent disease.

The sample was peripheral blood mononuclear cells (PBMCs), taken at new diagnosis, from a patient treated with antithyroid drugs. The chain links TRBV9 to TRBJ1-2, with 7 bases aligning to TRBD1. The clonotype originates from a female donor with Graves disease. The CDR3 DNA follows: TGTGCCGGCAGGGGGACAGACTATGGCTACACCTTC. Translated, it gives CAGRGTDYGYTF.